This T cell receptor beta chain is from a study of blood T cell repertoires in COVID-19. Study-wide background: Samples came from the United States, Italy and Spain, spanning acute and convalescent COVID-19.

The authors' processing: The authors estimated nucleated cell counts from reference gene primer amplification. Profiled with immunoSEQ multiplex PCR; TCRdb holds only in-frame clones, not every one. The DNA was the basis for D and trimming; V, J and clone size are from that table. The data hold about 200,000 clones, with approximately 86% observed a single time. Recruitment covered about two dozen US areas and drew participants whose ages spanned roughly 18 to 95 years. The CDR3 length is 17 residues. This chain connects TRBV21-1 to TRBJ2-7; the table names TRBD2, a call not compared with the DNA. TRBV21-1 has pseudogene status. This clonotype originated in a woman in her thirties or forties with acute COVID-19. Specimen: PBMCs or T cells enriched from blood (not recorded which). DNA for the CDR3: TGTGCCAGCAGCAAAGGCCTAGCGGGAGAACTAGCCTACGAGCAGTACTTC. This encodes CASSKGLAGELAYEQYF.